The 25 T cell receptor beta chains listed next were all sequenced from one sample in a study of blood T cell repertoires in COVID-19. Produced via immunoSEQ multiplex PCR; TCRdb's table is partial and in-frame only. Among some 72,000 clones listed, around 89% were seen once. Sequencing was done on a sample of peripheral blood. Receptors were obtained from a man in his fifties or sixties with acute or convalescent COVID-19.

The gene calls are TRBV4-1 and TRBJ1-4, with 8 bases aligning to TRBD1. The ends lost 5 bases at V and 7 bases at J; junction bases unmatched: 9. CDR3 length equals 15 residues. From germline, CDR1 is MGHRA and CDR2 YSYEKL. CDR3 sequence: CASSLTGTGVEKLFF. DNA of the CDR3: TGCGCCAGCAGCTTAACCGGGACAGGAGTTGAAAAACTGTTTTTT.

The chain combines TRBV23-1 with TRBJ1-5, with D tentatively TRBD1 (6 bases). TRBV23-1 carries the ORF label, with uncertain function. Trimming removed 0 bases from V and 7 bases from J, with 10 bases in between. The CDR3 contains 14 residues. CDR3 residues: CASSQSSGAQPQHF. The CDR3 DNA follows: TGCGCCAGCAGTCAATCGTCAGGGGCCCAGCCCCAGCATTTT.

V gene TRBV30 combines with J gene TRBJ1-2; tentatively, D is TRBD1 (5 bases). The CDR3 contains 11 residues. V gave up 7 bases and J gave up 2 bases, with 8 bases separating them. Germline V gives CDR1 GTSNPN, CDR2 SVGIG (reference sequence). The CDR3 DNA reads as TGTGCCTTGGAGGGGAACTATGGCTACACCTTC. The encoded protein is CALEGNYGYTF.

The gene calls are TRBV5-8 and TRBJ1-3; D gene ambiguous. This CDR3 has 16 amino acids. Germline CDR1 is SGHTS and CDR2 is YDEGEE. Trimming left V 4 bases short and J 2 bases short, with 16 bases between. CDR3 protein: CASSPTWATTGNTIYF. The CDR3 DNA reads as TGTGCCAGCAGCCCCACCTGGGCAACAACTGGAAACACCATATATTTT.

The chain couples TRBV6-1 to TRBJ2-5, with a possible D match to TRBD1 (5 bases). V gave up 1 base and J gave up 12 bases, with 9 bases separating them. The germline CDR1 and CDR2 sequences are MNHNS and SASEGT. The CDR3 covers 11 residues. The CDR3 coding sequence is TGTGCCAGCAGTGAAGGACAGTCCGAGTACTTC. Translation: CASSEGQSEYF.

V usage is TRBV5-6 and J usage is TRBJ1-2; D ambiguous. The CDR3 has 15 amino acids. The germline V and J ends were trimmed by 0 bases and 10 bases, with 19 bases remaining between them. Germline loops: CDR1 SGHDT, CDR2 YYEEEE. CDR3 loop: CASSLAWAVGDVYTF. CDR3 DNA: TGTGCCAGCAGCTTGGCCTGGGCGGTCGGGGATGTCTACACCTTC.

The V and J genes are TRBV3-1 (or the pseudogene TRBV3-2) and TRBJ2-5; 9 nucleotides line up with TRBD2. This CDR3 region has 15 residues. V was clipped by 5 bases and J by 5 bases; unmatched bases: 9. Germline V gene lookup returns CDR1 LGHDT and CDR2 YNNKEL (reference sequence). The CDR3 loop is CASSLNSGGVETQYF. CDR3 bases: TGTGCCAGCAGCTTAAATAGCGGGGGAGTCGAGACCCAGTACTTC.

The rearrangement links TRBV5-5 to TRBJ2-5; 8 nucleotides line up with TRBD1. This CDR3 is 15 amino acids long. Trimming at V came to 3 bases and at J to 3 bases, leaving 7 bases not matched to a gene. Germline-derived CDR1 and CDR2 are SGHKS and YYEKEE (reference sequence). CDR3 sequence reads: CASSSRTGPEETQYF. CDR3 nucleotides: TGTGCCAGCAGCTCGAGGACAGGGCCAGAAGAGACCCAGTACTTC.

This chain joins TRBV6-5 and TRBJ1-1; TRBD1 is a possible D gene (5 bases). The CDR3 totals 13 residues. Germline CDR1 is MNHEY and CDR2 is SVGAGI. V was shortened by 2 bases and J by 1 base, with 5 bases between the two germline ends. CDR3 in amino acids: CASSYGQNTEAFF. CDR3 nucleotides: TGTGCCAGCAGTTACGGACAGAACACTGAAGCTTTCTTT.

CDR3 loop: CASSLAGGRTGELFF. CDR3 bases: TGTGCCAGCAGTCTAGCGGGGGGGCGGACCGGGGAGCTGTTTTTT. The chain joins TRBV6-5 to TRBJ2-2, with 12 bases identical to TRBD2. CDR3 length: 15 amino acids. Germline V gene sequence: CDR1 MNHEY, CDR2 SVGAGI. V was pared by 5 bases and J by 5 bases, with 3 bases of the junction left unmatched.

The chain recombines TRBV25-1 with TRBJ1-4; 7 bases map to TRBD1. Germline V lookup: CDR1 MGHDK, CDR2 SYGVNS. Germline trimming cut 1 base from V and 7 bases from J; bases unmatched to any gene: 6. The CDR3 totals 15 residues. In DNA, the CDR3 is TGTGCCAGCAGTGAATCGCTAGGGGGCGGTGAAAAACTGTTTTTT. Encoded protein: CASSESLGGGEKLFF.

The chain combines TRBV6-5 with TRBJ2-3; possible D gene TRBD2, 5 bases. V shed 11 bases and J shed 0 bases, with 12 bases lying between them. This CDR3 region has 13 residues. Germline V gene lookup returns CDR1 MNHEY and CDR2 SVGAGI. The CDR3 region is CAGGNPSTDTQYF. Here the CDR3 DNA reads TGTGCCGGAGGAAACCCGAGCACAGATACGCAGTATTTT.

The rearrangement uses TRBV4-2 and TRBJ2-3; no definite D call. Germline values: CDR1 LGHNA, CDR2 YNFKEQ. The V end lost 0 bases, the J end lost 5 bases, and 6 bases lay between the germline ends. The CDR3 is made up of 13 amino acids. CDR3 amino acids: CASSQDQQDTQYF. For the CDR3, the DNA is TGTGCCAGCAGCCAAGACCAACAAGATACGCAGTATTTT.

V gene TRBV3-1 (or the pseudogene TRBV3-2) combines with J gene TRBJ2-1; D remains ambiguous. This CDR3 has 15 residues. Trimming removed 6 bases from V and 5 bases from J, with 17 bases in between. Germline values: CDR1 LGHDT, CDR2 YNNKEL (reference sequence). In DNA form, the CDR3 reads TGTGCCAGCAGGAGTGTAGGCGGATTCCACAATGAGCAGTTCTTC. Translation: CASRSVGGFHNEQFF.

The chain recombines TRBV7-9 with TRBJ1-2; 12 bases agree with TRBD1. The trim removed 5 bases at V and 3 bases at J, leaving 7 bases unmatched. The germline V gene encodes CDR1 SEHNR and CDR2 FQNEAQ (reference sequence). This CDR3 is built from 16 residues. The CDR3 DNA follows: TGTGCCAGCAGCCAACCCGGGACAGGGGGCGACTATGGCTACACCTTC. Residues: CASSQPGTGGDYGYTF.

This chain connects TRBV6-5 to TRBJ2-1; D is possibly TRBD2 (6 bases). V shed 6 bases and J shed 3 bases, with 12 bases lying between them. This CDR3 is built from 14 residues. Germline V gene lookup returns CDR1 MNHEY and CDR2 SVGAGI. The CDR3 loop is CASSPSSDYNEQFF. DNA for the CDR3: TGTGCCAGCAGCCCCTCTAGCGACTACAATGAGCAGTTCTTC.

J is TRBJ2-4 and V is TRBV3-1 (or the pseudogene TRBV3-2), with D maybe TRBD1 (8 bases). The CDR3 totals 19 residues. Between the trimmed V and J ends, which lost 2 bases and 0 bases, there was a span of 20 bases. Germline loops: CDR1 LGHDT, CDR2 YNNKEL (reference sequence). CDR3 sequence reads: CASSQWPGQAGVAKNIQYF. The DNA of the CDR3 is TGTGCCAGCAGCCAATGGCCGGGACAGGCGGGAGTAGCCAAAAACATTCAGTACTTC.

About this clone itself: One end of the junction does not line up with germline, which may come from a read error. CDR3 nucleotide sequence: TGCGCCAGCAGGTTGGGTCCTACAGATACGCAGTATTTT. Residues: CASRLGPTDTQYF. The chain employs TRBV5-1 and TRBJ2-3, with no clear D. This CDR3 comprises 13 residues. Per the germline V gene, CDR1 is SGHRS and CDR2 is YFSETQ.

This clone occurred once. This chain uses TRBV5-4 with TRBJ2-3, with 14 bases that match TRBD2. There are 18 residues in the CDR3. Unmatched junction bases numbered 11, after V lost 4 bases and J lost 4 bases. The germline V gene has CDR1 SGHNT and CDR2 YYREEE (reference sequence). Written as DNA, the CDR3 is TGTGCCAGCAGCCCGCAACCGGGACTAGCGGGAGAGTCAGATACGCAGTATTTT. Translated: CASSPQPGLAGESDTQYF.

V is TRBV4-1 and J is TRBJ2-7; TRBD2 is a possible D gene (6 bases). Germline loops: CDR1 MGHRA, CDR2 YSYEKL. The CDR3 contains 17 residues. V was pared by 1 base and J by 3 bases, with 19 bases between. CDR3 loop: CASSQASPGGGGYEQYF. CDR3 DNA: TGCGCCAGCAGCCAAGCTTCTCCCGGGGGTGGAGGCTACGAGCAGTACTTC.

The chain employs TRBV30 and TRBJ1-3; a possible D gene is TRBD1 (5 bases). The CDR3 runs to 13 residues. The V gene lost 2 bases and the J gene lost 0 bases, with 5 bases spanning the gap. Per germline, CDR1 GTSNPN and CDR2 SVGIG (reference sequence). CDR3 residues: CAWSTGSGNTIYF. CDR3 sequence (DNA): TGTGCCTGGAGTACAGGCTCTGGAAACACCATATATTTT. The whole variable domain, filled in from reference TRBV30 and TRBJ1-3, reads SQTIHQWPATLVQPVGSPLSLECTVEGTSNPNLYWYRQAAGRGLQLLFYSVGIGQISSEVPQNLSASRPQDRQFILSSKKLLLSDSGFYLCAWSTGSGNTIYFGEGSWLTVV.

The rearrangement uses TRBV19 and TRBJ1-2; D call uncertain. V was cut by 3 bases and J by 2 bases, with 4 bases left in between. Germline V CDR1 and CDR2: LNHDA, SQIVND (reference sequence). This CDR3 contains 12 residues. CDR3 region: CASSIVNYGYTF. The CDR3 DNA reads TGTGCCAGTAGTATCGTAAACTATGGCTACACCTTC. Combining the CDR3 with reference TRBV19 and TRBJ1-2 gives the whole variable domain DGGITQSPKYLFRKEGQNVTLSCEQNLNHDAMYWYRQDPGQGLRLIYYSQIVNDFQKGDIAEGYSVSREKKESFPLTVTSAQKNPTAFYLCASSIVNYGYTFGSGTRLTVV.

V usage is TRBV19 and J usage is TRBJ2-7, with D possibly TRBD2 on 6 matching bases. V was cut by 1 base and J by 5 bases, with 15 bases left in between. The CDR3 length is 15 residues. The germline V gene encodes CDR1 LNHDA and CDR2 SQIVND (reference sequence). The CDR3 region has the DNA TGTGCCAGTAGTATAGTTCTTAGGAGGGTGGACGAGCAGTACTTC. Protein product: CASSIVLRRVDEQYF.

This rearrangement joins TRBV20-1 to TRBJ2-5; D unresolved. The CDR3 covers 10 residues. Trimming left V 4 bases short and J 4 bases short, with 4 bases between. Germline V gene sequence: CDR1 DFQATT, CDR2 SNEGSKA (reference sequence). The CDR3 DNA reads TGCAGTGCTATCCTAGAGACCCAGTACTTC. Translation gives CSAILETQYF.

This rearrangement joins TRBV9 to TRBJ1-2; tentative D call: TRBD1 (5 bases). The CDR3 sequence is 11 residues long. Germline loops: CDR1 SGDLS, CDR2 YYNGEE. The V and J ends lost 4 bases and 7 bases respectively, with 8 bases between them. This CDR3 is CASSFRGGYTF. The CDR3 nucleotides are TGTGCCAGCAGCTTTAGGGGTGGCTACACCTTC. Full variable domain (missing parts from reference TRBV9 and TRBJ1-2): DSGVTQTPKHLITATGQRVTLRCSPRSGDLSVYWYQQSLDQGLQFLIQYYNGEERAKGNILERFSAQQFPDLHSELNLSSLELGDSALYFCASSFRGGYTFGSGTRLTVV.